The subject of this entry is one T cell receptor (beta chain). What it binds is unknown. Trimming took 5 bases from V and 5 from J, leaving 24 bases between them. Germline CDR1 MNHEY, CDR2 SMNVEV (reference sequence). This CDR3 comprises 17 residues. This sample was taken from a study of T cell repertoires in cytomegalovirus infection. The overall study: Researchers turned to recently identified HLA-C-restricted CMV epitopes as well as well-studied HLA-B-restricted ones. Public TCR beta signatures marked donors with CMV infection and the matching HLA. Findings and caveats of the study: Clonotypes of TCR beta that were HLA-C-restricted and CMV-specific dominated the ex vivo response.

MiXCR was run by TCRdb on the reads, yielding one entry per CDR3 protein. This sample carries roughly 990,000 distinct CDR3 sequences, around 29% of them seen once, and the ten largest clones take over 13%. This TCR was recovered from a human donor in good health (CMV status not recorded). Some clones in this sample may be carry-over from other donors' samples. The material sequenced was cultured CD8+ T cells from PBMCs, taken from culture after CMV antigen stimulation. This chain uses TRBV27 with TRBJ2-5, with D perhaps matching TRBD1 or TRBD2 (6 bases each). The CDR3 reads CASSPGAILSGSETQYF. The CDR3, as DNA: TGTGCCAGCAGTCCGGGGGCTATCCTGAGTGGGAGTGAGACCCAGTACTTC.